This T cell receptor (beta chain) was sequenced for a study of Graves' ophthalmopathy and Graves' hyperthyroidism. RNA transcripts served as template for amplifying TCR beta CDR3 sequences. HTBI-primed RT-PCR formed the first round, and a multiplex PCR formed the second. TCRdb reprocessed the multiplex PCR reads via MiXCR and lists one record per CDR3 protein. The table records 300,000 or so distinct CDR3 sequences, around a sixth of them present only once. Germline V gene lookup returns CDR1 DFQATT and CDR2 SNEGSKA (reference sequence). Trimming cost V 2 bases and J 4 bases; bases outside gene matches: 6. This CDR3 spans 16 amino acids.

The material sequenced was peripheral blood. The gene calls are TRBV20-1 and TRBJ2-7; 15 positions agree with TRBD2. The sequence was collected from an adult man with Graves' ophthalmopathy. The CDR3 reads CSARTPGTSGRYEQYF. The CDR3 DNA sequence: TGCAGTGCTAGAACCCCCGGGACTAGCGGGAGGTACGAGCAGTACTTC.